One and the same sample provided the 9 T cell receptor beta chains below, sequenced in a study of CXCR3-negative and CXCR3-positive naive CD8 T cells. 5' RACE that incorporated UMI labels was used to prepare the TRB cDNA libraries. TCRdb re-called the 5' RACE reads, yielding one record per CDR3 amino acid sequence without DNA. The sample's table shows tens of thousands of distinct CDR3 sequences. Sequences were obtained from naive CXCR3- CD8+ T cells from blood. The subset is: CD45RO-CCR7+CD27+CD95- naive CD8+ T cells lacking CXCR3 (TNR3-). These receptors were taken from a human donor in good health. Some clones in this sample may be carry-over from other donors' samples.

V is TRBV7-2 and J is TRBJ2-3; the TCRdb call, TRBD2, lacks DNA for checking. This CDR3 contains 17 residues. From germline, CDR1 is SGHTA and CDR2 FQGNSA. CDR3 amino acids: CASSLKGLAGVTDTQYF.

The chain links TRBV29-1 to TRBJ2-5; with no DNA, the TCRdb D assignment of TRBD1 cannot be verified. The CDR3 contains 12 residues. CDR1 and CDR2 (germline): SQVTM, ANQGSEA. Here the CDR3 reads CSAGTGKETQYF.

The rearrangement links TRBV6-5 to TRBJ1-1; absent DNA, TCRdb's TRBD1 call cannot be checked. The CDR3 has 14 amino acids. The germline V gene has CDR1 MNHEY and CDR2 SVGAGI. The CDR3 reads CASSYVGAYTEAFF.

This chain connects TRBV20-1 to TRBJ2-7. The CDR3 contains 12 residues. Germline CDR1 is DFQATT and CDR2 is SNEGSKA (reference sequence). CDR3 residues: CSARKSSYEQYF.

The chain carries TRBV7-8 and TRBJ2-5; the TCRdb call, TRBD1, lacks DNA for checking. The germline CDR1 and CDR2 sequences are SGHVS and FQNEAQ. This CDR3 region has 16 residues. The CDR3 region is CASSHFPGPPQETQYF.

J is TRBJ2-1 and V is TRBV28; there is no DNA to check the TCRdb D call of TRBD2. This CDR3 region has 14 residues. CDR1 MDHEN and CDR2 SYDVKM come from the germline V gene. The CDR3 reads CASSSPGLDYEQFF.

This chain uses TRBV29-1 with TRBJ2-2. Germline V gives CDR1 SQVTM, CDR2 ANQGSEA. The length of the CDR3 is 12 residues. The CDR3 loop reads CSALGDTGELFF.

The chain joins TRBV7-8 to TRBJ2-2; TCRdb lists TRBD2, though no DNA is available to test this call. Germline CDR1 is SGHVS and CDR2 is FQNEAQ. The CDR3 covers 16 residues. The CDR3 is CASGSPTSEWAGELFF.

The gene calls are TRBV4-3 and TRBJ2-3. This CDR3 contains 16 residues. Germline lookup yields CDR1 LGHNA and CDR2 YSLEER. This CDR3 is CASSQDISRSTDTQYF.